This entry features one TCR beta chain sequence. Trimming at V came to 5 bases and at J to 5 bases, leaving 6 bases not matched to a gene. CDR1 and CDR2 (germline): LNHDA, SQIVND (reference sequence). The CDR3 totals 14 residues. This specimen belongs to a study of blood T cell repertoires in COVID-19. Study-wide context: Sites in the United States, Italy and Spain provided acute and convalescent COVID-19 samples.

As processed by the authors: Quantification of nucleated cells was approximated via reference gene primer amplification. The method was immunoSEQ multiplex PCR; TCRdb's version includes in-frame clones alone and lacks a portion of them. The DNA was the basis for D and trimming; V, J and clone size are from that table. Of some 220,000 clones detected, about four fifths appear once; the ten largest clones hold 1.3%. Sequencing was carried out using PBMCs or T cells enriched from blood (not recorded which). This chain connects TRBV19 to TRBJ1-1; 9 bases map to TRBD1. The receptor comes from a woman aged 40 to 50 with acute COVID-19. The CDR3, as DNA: TGTGCCAGTAGTGAACAGGGGGCGCCGACTGAAGCTTTCTTT. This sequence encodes CASSEQGAPTEAFF.